Sequencing of this T cell receptor (beta chain) was carried out in a study of T cell responses to AZD1222 COVID-19 vaccine. In the case of this clone: Its antigen is currently unknown.

The CDR3 has 15 residues. The V end was cut by 0 bases, the J end by 2 bases, with 10 bases between. Germline values: CDR1 ENHRY, CDR2 SYGVKD. Regarding the study as a whole: Spike-specific TCR breadth rose after two AZD1222 doses, and depth rose as well. Repertoire collection took place solely once the T cell response had peaked. Baseline antibody screening turned up just a handful of seropositive AZD1222 recipients. Mostly white British, mostly female donors; authors suggested clonal diversity may be underestimated.

Method: immunoSEQ multiplex PCR; TCRdb's copy keeps in-frame clones and lacks some. This sample carries under 150,000 clones, 80% to 95% of them seen once, and the ten largest clones take around 1.1%. The V gene is TRBV10-3, the J gene TRBJ1-1; the D gene is possibly TRBD1 (5 bases). Sequencing used peripheral blood, obtained 28 days after the second AZD1222 dose. This receptor was taken from an adult who received the AZD1222 COVID-19 vaccine. The DNA for the CDR3 is TGTGCCATCAGTGAGTCGTCGGGGACTAACACTGAAGCTTTCTTT. This sequence encodes CAISESSGTNTEAFF.